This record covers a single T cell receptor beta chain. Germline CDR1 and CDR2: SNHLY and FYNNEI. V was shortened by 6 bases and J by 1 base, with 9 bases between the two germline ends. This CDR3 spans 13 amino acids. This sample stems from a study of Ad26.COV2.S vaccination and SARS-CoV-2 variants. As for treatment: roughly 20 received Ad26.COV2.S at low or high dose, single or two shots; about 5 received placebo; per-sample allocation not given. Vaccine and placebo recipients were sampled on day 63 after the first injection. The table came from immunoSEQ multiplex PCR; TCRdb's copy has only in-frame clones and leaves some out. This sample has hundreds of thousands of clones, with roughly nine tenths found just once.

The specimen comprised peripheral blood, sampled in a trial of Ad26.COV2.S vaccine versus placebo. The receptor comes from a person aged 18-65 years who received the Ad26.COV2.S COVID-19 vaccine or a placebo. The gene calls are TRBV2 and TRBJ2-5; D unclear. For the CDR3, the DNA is TGTGCCAGCAGCTGGACGCTCCAAGAGACCCAGTACTTC. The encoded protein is CASSWTLQETQYF. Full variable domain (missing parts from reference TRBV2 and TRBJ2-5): EPEVTQTPSHQVTQMGQEVILRCVPISNHLYFYWYRQILGQKVEFLVSFYNNEISEKSEIFDDQFSVERPDGSNFTLKIRSTKLEDSAMYFCASSWTLQETQYFGPGTRLLVL.